Detailed here is one T cell receptor beta chain. This table comes from immunoSEQ multiplex PCR, and its TCRdb copy is limited to in-frame clones, with some not included. Of about 130,000 clones listed, 90% to 95% are singletons. This CDR3 comprises 15 residues. J lost 5 bases, V lost 5 bases, and 12 bases had no gene match. The V gene's germline CDR1 is SGHDT and CDR2 YYEEEE. This entry belongs to a study of T cell responses to AZD1222 COVID-19 vaccine. Material: peripheral blood, obtained on day 0 of AZD1222 vaccination. This chain links TRBV5-6 with TRBJ2-7; 8 bases fit TRBD1. The clonotype originates from an adult in good health. The CDR3 loop reads CASRAPGQVLDEQYF. The CDR3 bases are TGTGCCAGCAGGGCCCCGGGACAGGTTTTAGACGAGCAGTACTTC.